This record looks at one TCR beta chain sequence and its context. Its target is not known. Germline and junction disagree at one end, which may indicate a read error. These data come from a study of response to subunit inactivated influenza vaccine. Study-wide points: New T cells are recruited in small numbers by each seasonal influenza vaccination, according to the authors' suggestion.

TCRdb processed the RT-PCR reads anew with MiXCR; each CDR3 protein has one entry. Of 710,000 or so distinct CDR3 sequences listed, approximately 14% are singletons. The CDR3 sequence is 15 residues long. CDR1 LGHNA and CDR2 YSLEER come from the germline V gene. The sample consisted of PBMCs from blood, taken roughly 12 days after vaccination. This TCR came from a man in his forties or fifties who received an inactivated influenza vaccine. The V call is TRBV4-3, the J call TRBJ2-1, with 8 bases aligning to TRBD2. CDR3 sequence reads: CASNQGPAGGNEQFF. The CDR3 nucleotides are TGCGCCAGCAACCAAGGTCCGGCGGGGGGCAATGAGCAGTTCTTC.